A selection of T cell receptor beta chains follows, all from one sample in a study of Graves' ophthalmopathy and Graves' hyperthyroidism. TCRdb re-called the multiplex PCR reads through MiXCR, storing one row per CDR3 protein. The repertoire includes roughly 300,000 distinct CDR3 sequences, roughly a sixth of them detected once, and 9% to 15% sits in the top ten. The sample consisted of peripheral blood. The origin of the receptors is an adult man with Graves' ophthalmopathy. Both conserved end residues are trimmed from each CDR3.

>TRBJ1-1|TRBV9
ASSVGVQGTEAF
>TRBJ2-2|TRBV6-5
ASSYEDYSWDAGELF
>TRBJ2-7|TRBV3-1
ASRKASGNYEQY
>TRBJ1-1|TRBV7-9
ASSDTGTEAF
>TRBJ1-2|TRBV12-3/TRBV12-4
ASGDSVYGYT
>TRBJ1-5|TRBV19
ASSIEGLPVGNQPQH
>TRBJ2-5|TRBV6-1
ASSKPGQEETQY
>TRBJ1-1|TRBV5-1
ASSLVGHMNTEAF
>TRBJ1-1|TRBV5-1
ASSIGQVGTEAF
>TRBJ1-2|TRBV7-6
ASSLQSYGYT
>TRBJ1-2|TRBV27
ASGFSGHGGYT
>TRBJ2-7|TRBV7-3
ASSPRGGAPEQY
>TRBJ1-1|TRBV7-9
ASSLAGRGDTEAF
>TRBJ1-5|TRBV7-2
TSSLGLQPQH
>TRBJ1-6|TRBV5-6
ASTGQLRNSPLH
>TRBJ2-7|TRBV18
ASSPGRQSYEQY
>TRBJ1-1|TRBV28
ASNPYGMNTEAF
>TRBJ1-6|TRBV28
ASSPYRPRSRTGPNSPLH
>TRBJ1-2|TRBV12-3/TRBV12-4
ASSPASNYGYT
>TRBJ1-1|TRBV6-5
ASSRPGQTNTEAF
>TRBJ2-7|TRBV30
AWSTRGHEQY
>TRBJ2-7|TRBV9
ASSVAEGPMVY
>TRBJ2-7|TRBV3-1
ASSQTSGRARSYEQY
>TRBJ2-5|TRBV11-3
ASSPRRAGVLTQY
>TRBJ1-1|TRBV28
AITRGGVTEAF
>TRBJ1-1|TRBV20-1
SAKQGAGATEAF
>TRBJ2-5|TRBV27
ASSISGGRETQY
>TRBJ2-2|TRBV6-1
ASSAGTGDTGELF
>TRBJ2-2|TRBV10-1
ASSDGTSATGELF
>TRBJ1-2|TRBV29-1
SVRGQGARGYT
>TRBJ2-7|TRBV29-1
SVDASGRPYEQY
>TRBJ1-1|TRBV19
ASSIQGFRTEAF
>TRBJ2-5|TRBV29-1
SPGLTGTGGTTQY
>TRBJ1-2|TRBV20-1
SARVGLPNYGYT
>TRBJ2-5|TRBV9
ASSAGQDETQY
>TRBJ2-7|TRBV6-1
VSALGQAYEQY
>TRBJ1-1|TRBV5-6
ASSLAAAGVGTEAF
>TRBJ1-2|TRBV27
ASTTAGGANYGYT
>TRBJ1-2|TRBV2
ASSGGIGQNYGYI
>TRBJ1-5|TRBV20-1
SARDIGTDNQPQH